This T cell receptor (beta chain) appears in the sequencing data of a study of cytotoxic CD8 clonotypes in ibrutinib-treated CLL. Study-level findings and limits: Samples were collected at differing times from sustained-remission and progressing patients. At the start, clonality exceeded age-matched healthy donors and followed circulating CD8+ T-cell counts. Before falling back toward baseline at progression, clonality had risen at the time of ibrutinib response. Under therapy, public clonotypes either contracted or stayed stable, and they were uncommon.

Assay: immunoSEQ multiplex PCR; the TCRdb copy retains only in-frame clones and omits some. Here the sample spans tens of thousands of clones, over 60% being singletons. The CDR3 has 15 amino acids. J lost 0 bases, V lost 8 bases, and 9 bases had no gene match. Germline CDR1 is SGHAT and CDR2 is FQNNGV. Comment on this clone: The antigen remains undetermined.

This sequence joins TRBV11-2 and TRBJ1-1; 7 bases align to TRBD1. This clonotype was sampled from a human donor with chronic lymphocytic leukemia. This specimen was PBMCs, taken after 24 months of ibrutinib treatment. The CDR3, as DNA: TGTGCCAGCGGGTTCACCAGGGGGGTGAACACTGAAGCTTTCTTT. Encoded protein: CASGFTRGVNTEAFF.